The 2 T cell receptor beta chains given below trace back to one sample, sequenced in a study of blood T cell repertoires in COVID-19. Clones were read by immunoSEQ multiplex PCR, and TCRdb kept only the in-frame ones, dropping some. This sample has roughly 150,000 clones; around 90% occur once, and the top ten carry 15% to 20%. Material for sequencing was peripheral blood. The receptor set was obtained from a man in his fifties or sixties with active or convalescent COVID-19.

This chain joins TRBV7-9 and TRBJ2-1; tentative D call: TRBD1 (6 bases). The CDR3 runs 19 residues. Per the germline V gene, CDR1 is SEHNR and CDR2 is FQNEAQ (reference sequence). The V and J ends lost 5 bases and 0 bases respectively, with 23 bases between them. CDR3 bases: TGTGCCAGCAGCCAGCCGCGGGCCCGTACAGGGAACTCCTACAATGAGCAGTTCTTC. Protein product: CASSQPRARTGNSYNEQFF.

This chain connects TRBV20-1 to TRBJ2-7; D uncertain. The length of the CDR3 is 15 residues. The germline CDR1 and CDR2 sequences are DFQATT and SNEGSKA (reference sequence). Trimming removed 3 bases from V and 6 bases from J, with 21 bases in between. CDR3 bases: TGCAGTGCTAGTGTATTGGGCGTTGTTGATTCCGAGCAGTACTTC. Translated, it gives CSASVLGVVDSEQYF.